This TCR beta chain stems from a study of cytomegalovirus exposure and HLA in healthy donors (TCRdb year 2017). In the study overall: A later analysis indicated that the 90 to 150 validation repertoires were generated on the platform also employed for the approximately 700 repertoires of the first cohort. A separate validation cohort of about 110 different subjects was used in addition to the approximately 670-subject first cohort. The study was designed to test whether signatures of past pathogen exposure could be identified by cataloging public T cell receptors. To predict cytomegalovirus infection status, the study combined high-throughput TCR immunosequencing, statistical association of individual TCRs with disease status, and machine learning.

The donors were included in the validation cohort of over a hundred subjects, a group kept apart from the roughly 670-subject first cohort. For CDR1 and CDR2, the germline V gene (reference sequence) lists SGHKS and YYEKEE. At the junction V is shortened by 1 base and J by 5 bases, with 6 bases in between. The CDR3 runs 13 residues from the cysteine to the phenylalanine. The retained sequence is limited to the CDR3, 39 bases, with the frame set at the first base. This clone was seen more than once but under ten times. This clone's antigen is unknown. No quality values exist for individual bases; no much larger clone is one base distant. The investigation overall reported the following: Cytomegalovirus status was reported to be diagnosed by the classifier with high specificity and sensitivity in both the original and validation cohorts. Subsequent analysis determined that TCRs grouped into clusters in the first cohort also showed a tendency toward co-occurrence across the roughly 130 validation repertoires, and 90% to 95% of cluster scores exceeded 0. The study gave a list of 150 to 200 TCR beta chains associated with cytomegalovirus. The validation cohort had no HLA typing available for a later analysis, so co-occurrence within that cohort was assessed over all 110 or so repertoires. In vitro tests confirmed that a few of the cytomegalovirus-associated TCR beta chains recognize cytomegalovirus antigens. The authors suggested that the approach could potentially be generalized to other disease states and immunological phenotypes. Across donors, most TCR sequences were observed very rarely, whereas some public TCRs were present in many individuals.

The library relied on the immunoSEQ multiplex PCR assay. As for how the authors treated the data: A statistical classification framework was developed to diagnose cytomegalovirus status using the catalog of TCR beta chain sequences. Entries here come from immuneACCESS through TCRdb and include only in-frame sequences with V and J called. Some clones fail to appear in such tables; in the studies checked, an unresolved V gene covers under half of the shortfall, and the cause of the remainder is unknown. Clonal size and the V and J genes are those of that table, whereas D and trimming came from the DNA. This sample comprises about 160,000 clones, around 81% of them detected only once. The ten largest clones take up approximately 2.3% of the sample.

The chain was built from TRBV5-5 and TRBJ2-2; a tentative D match to TRBD2 spans 6 bases. The sequence derives from a man aged 25 to 45 in good health and CMV-seropositive. The sequencing input was PBMCs. The sequenced DNA is TGTGCCAGCAGCTTGAGCGGGACCGGGGAGCTGTTTTTT. This is translated as CASSLSGTGELFF.